In this sample, the clone carrying this TCR beta chain turned up a few times. Its antigen is not identified. This specimen comes from a study of cytomegalovirus exposure and HLA in healthy donors. Study-level findings and limits: V- and J-gene trimming in TCR beta was tied to a missense DCLRE1C variant by an analysis performed later. Later on, an analysis showed TCR association rates differing by HLA locus, with DRB1 the most and HLA-C the fewest.

The PCR had 60 Vbeta and 13 Jbeta primers. The table came from immunoSEQ multiplex PCR; TCRdb's copy has only in-frame clones and leaves some out. The table lists 80,000 or so clones, roughly a tenth of them singletons. In germline, CDR1 is WSHSY, CDR2 SAAADI. V was trimmed by 2 bases and J by 7 bases, leaving 14 bases between them. There are 15 residues in the CDR3. The chain employs TRBV10-2 and TRBJ2-2; TRBD1 might be the D (5 bases). The clonotype comes from a man in his sixties in good health and CMV-seropositive. Sequencing used PBMCs. The CDR3 here is CASSEQDKRSGELFF. The CDR3 nucleotides read TGCGCCAGCAGTGAGCAGGACAAACGGAGCGGGGAGCTGTTTTTT.